Below, one TCR beta chain is given with its context. CDR3 length equals 15 residues. The germline gives CDR1 MNHEY, CDR2 SVGAGI. V was pared by 0 bases and J by 0 bases, with 9 bases between. Under the authors' procedure: Estimates of nucleated cell counts were drawn from the amplification of reference gene primers. Profiled with immunoSEQ multiplex PCR; TCRdb holds only in-frame clones, not every one. Clone size and the V and J calls come from that table; the DNA yielded D and trimming. Among 120,000 to 150,000 clones, 88% were seen once, and the ten largest hold roughly 2.5%. These data come from a study of blood T cell repertoires in COVID-19. Looking at the study overall: In each case, the material was cDNA or gDNA derived from T cells, B-cell-depleted T cells, or PBMCs.

This TCR was recovered from a human donor with COVID-19, enrolled during active disease. The donor label of this sample is uncertain. Sequenced material: peripheral blood. The chain has TRBV6-5 and TRBJ2-7, with D hard to call. The CDR3 coding sequence is TGTGCCAGCAGTTACTCTGGCGGCTTCTCCTACGAGCAGTACTTC. Translated, it gives CASSYSGGFSYEQYF.